The clone carrying this T cell receptor (beta chain) was observed a few times. Other DNA sequences in this specimen translate into the identical CDR3. PCR was performed using 60 Vbeta and 13 Jbeta primers. Data came from immunoSEQ multiplex PCR; TCRdb stores just in-frame clones and leaves some out. The sample contains about 130,000 clones, about four fifths of which appear only once. At the time of sampling, donors were nominally healthy, though unrecorded immune exposures were likely. The CDR3 is 15 amino acids. Looked up from germline, CDR1 is MNHEY and CDR2 is SMNVEV (reference sequence). The trim removed 0 bases at V and 1 base at J, leaving 0 bases unmatched. These data come from a study of cytomegalovirus exposure and HLA in healthy donors.

The genes are TRBV27 and TRBJ1-1; 9 positions match TRBD1. Source material: PBMCs. The sequence was collected from a human donor in good health. The CDR3 here is CASSLSTGGNTEAFF. As DNA, the CDR3 is TGTGCCAGCAGTTTATCGACAGGGGGGAACACTGAAGCTTTCTTT.